This TCR beta chain was recovered during a study of blood T cell repertoires in COVID-19. Study as a whole: Sources were T cells, B-cell-depleted T cells, or PBMCs; the material itself was cDNA or gDNA.

Participants, roughly 18 to 90 years old, spanned 24 US areas. Note on this clone: A junction boundary mismatches the germline segment, possibly from a read error.

The CDR3 has 13 residues. Germline V gene sequence: CDR1 MNHEY, CDR2 SMNVEV (reference sequence). Profiling relied on immunoSEQ multiplex PCR, and the TCRdb table lists in-frame clones only, not all of them. The sample includes 350,000 to 500,000 clones, roughly 88% of them seen just once. The sequence was obtained from a woman between 18 and 29 years old who had been exposed to COVID-19. The chain couples TRBV27 to TRBJ2-7, with TRBD2 matching over 7 bases. The sample consisted of PBMCs or T cells enriched from blood (not recorded which). In DNA, the CDR3 is TGTGCCAGCATTTTAGCGGGCTCCTACGAGCAGTACTTC. It codes for CASILAGSYEQYF.